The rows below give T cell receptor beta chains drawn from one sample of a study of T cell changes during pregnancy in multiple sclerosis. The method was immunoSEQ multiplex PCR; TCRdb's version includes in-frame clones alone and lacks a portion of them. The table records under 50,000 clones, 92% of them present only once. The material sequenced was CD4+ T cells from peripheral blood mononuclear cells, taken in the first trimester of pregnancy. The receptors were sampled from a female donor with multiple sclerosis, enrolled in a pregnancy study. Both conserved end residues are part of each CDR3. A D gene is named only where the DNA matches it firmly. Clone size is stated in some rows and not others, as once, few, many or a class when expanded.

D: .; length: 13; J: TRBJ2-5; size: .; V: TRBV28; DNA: TGTGCCAGCAGTTTATCCCTCGGAGAGACCCAGTACTTC; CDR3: CASSLSLGETQYF
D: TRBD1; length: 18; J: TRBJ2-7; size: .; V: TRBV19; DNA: TGTGCCAGTAGTATTGGGGACAGGGGAAGAATAAGGACCTACGAGCAGTACTTC; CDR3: CASSIGDRGRIRTYEQYF
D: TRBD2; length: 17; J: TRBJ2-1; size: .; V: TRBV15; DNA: TGTGCCACCAGCAGAATCAGAAGACTAGCGGGGTACAATGAGCAGTTCTTC; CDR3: CATSRIRRLAGYNEQFF
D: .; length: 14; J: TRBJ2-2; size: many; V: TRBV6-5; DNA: TGTGCCAGCAGGGGGGAGGGGGACACCGGGGAGCTGTTTTTT; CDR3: CASRGEGDTGELFF
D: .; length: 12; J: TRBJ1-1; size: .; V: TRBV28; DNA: TGTGCCAGCAGATCCGTGAACACTGAAGCTTTCTTT; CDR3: CASRSVNTEAFF
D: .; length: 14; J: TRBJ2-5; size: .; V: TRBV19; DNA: TGTGCCAGTAGTACTCAACAGGCGCAGGGGACCCAGTACTTC; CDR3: CASSTQQAQGTQYF
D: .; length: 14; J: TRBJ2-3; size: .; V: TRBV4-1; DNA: TGCGCCAGCAGCCACCTCACAAGCACAGATACGCAGTATTTT; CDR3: CASSHLTSTDTQYF
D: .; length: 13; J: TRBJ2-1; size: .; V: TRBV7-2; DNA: TGTGCCAGCAGCTTTAGTTCAGGTATAGAGCAGTTCTTC; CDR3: CASSFSSGIEQFF
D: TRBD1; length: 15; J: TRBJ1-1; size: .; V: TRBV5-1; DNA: TGCGCCAGCAGCTTGGGCGGACAGGCCGCCACTGAAGCTTTCTTT; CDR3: CASSLGGQAATEAFF
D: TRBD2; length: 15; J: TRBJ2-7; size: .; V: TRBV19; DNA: TGTGCCAGTAGTACGCTAGCGGGAGGGGATTACGAGCAGTACTTC; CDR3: CASSTLAGGDYEQYF
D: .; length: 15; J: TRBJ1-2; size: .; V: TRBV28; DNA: TGTGCCAGCACCCACCAGGGTCCTCCAACCAGGAGCTACACCTTC; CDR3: CASTHQGPPTRSYTF